This TCR beta chain was observed in a study of CD8 T cells in Susac syndrome (dated by TCRdb to about 2019). General notes on the study: Repertoire sequencing was used to test whether CD8+ T cell activation and differentiation in Susac syndrome was antigen driven. Clonality of the CD8+ T cell repertoire was compared between about a dozen healthy donors, about 14 Susac syndrome patients and 15 or so multiple sclerosis patients.

Concerning this clonotype: Its antigen remains undetermined. Nothing much larger sits one base from this clone, and base qualities are not available.

RNA was extracted with the RNeasy kit and roughly 0.5 to 1 ug was reverse transcribed using random hexamers. The immunoSEQ multiplex PCR assay, which covers 54 Vbeta and 13 Jbeta segments, was used to amplify TCR beta CDR3 regions. Bias from PCR amplification was corrected by using a synthetic template baseline for primer optimization and for computational correction. The study's processing was this. Reads were assigned to V, D and J genes according to IMGT and analyzed in immunoSEQ Analyzer, with only productive sequences retained. To calculate clonality, Shannon entropy was normalized by log2 of the number of productive unique sequences and then subtracted from one. Public and private clones were assessed among the 100 most prevalent clones of each patient and control. Susac-specific clones were defined as absent from healthy and MS cohorts, approximately 1,000 published viral clones and other ImmuneACCESS disease sequences. TCRdb trimmed the raw reads at Q25, called clones with MiXCR and kept productive beta chains. All rows with the same CDR3 protein become a single entry with the most common DNA and genes. TCRdb's processing, not the authors', yielded these V and J calls. Here the sample has approximately 80,000 distinct CDR3 sequences; 91% occur a single time. About 0.47% of the sample lies in the top ten.

High-throughput TCR beta sequencing profiled peripheral blood CD8+ and CD4+ T cells from healthy donors, Susac syndrome patients and multiple sclerosis patients. Treatment-naive patients with stable or active relapsing-remitting disease fulfilling revised McDonald criteria were used as multiple sclerosis controls. CD8+ TEMRA cells were enriched by FACS, while bulk CD8+ and CD4+ T cells were purified by magnetic negative isolation. Blood was drawn into EDTA tubes, processed within 24 hours, and PBMCs were isolated by density gradient centrifugation. PBMCs intended for TCR sequencing were frozen in liquid nitrogen and were later thawed in a 37 degrees C water bath. A purity of at least 90% was achieved for sorted or isolated CD4+, CD8+ and CD8+ TEMRA cells. Results the study describes overall, beyond this receptor: The study acknowledged that relatively few individuals were included in the TCR sequencing and HLA analysis.

The CDR3 holds 15 amino acids from the cysteine to the phenylalanine. Only the CDR3 part of the read is kept: 45 bases, read in frame from the first base. CDR1 MDHEN and CDR2 SYDVKM are derived from the germline V gene. Germline trimming amounts to 5 bases on V and 8 bases on J, with 11 as the count of junction bases outside the gene matches. The material sequenced was CD8+ T cells from PBMCs. The receptor comes from a human donor with multiple sclerosis. The chain is encoded by TRBV28 joined to TRBJ1-4, with 7 bases matching TRBD1. The CDR3 is CASSPHPGQREKLFF. The sequenced DNA: TGTGCCAGCAGTCCGCACCCGGGACAGAGGGAAAAACTGTTTTTT.